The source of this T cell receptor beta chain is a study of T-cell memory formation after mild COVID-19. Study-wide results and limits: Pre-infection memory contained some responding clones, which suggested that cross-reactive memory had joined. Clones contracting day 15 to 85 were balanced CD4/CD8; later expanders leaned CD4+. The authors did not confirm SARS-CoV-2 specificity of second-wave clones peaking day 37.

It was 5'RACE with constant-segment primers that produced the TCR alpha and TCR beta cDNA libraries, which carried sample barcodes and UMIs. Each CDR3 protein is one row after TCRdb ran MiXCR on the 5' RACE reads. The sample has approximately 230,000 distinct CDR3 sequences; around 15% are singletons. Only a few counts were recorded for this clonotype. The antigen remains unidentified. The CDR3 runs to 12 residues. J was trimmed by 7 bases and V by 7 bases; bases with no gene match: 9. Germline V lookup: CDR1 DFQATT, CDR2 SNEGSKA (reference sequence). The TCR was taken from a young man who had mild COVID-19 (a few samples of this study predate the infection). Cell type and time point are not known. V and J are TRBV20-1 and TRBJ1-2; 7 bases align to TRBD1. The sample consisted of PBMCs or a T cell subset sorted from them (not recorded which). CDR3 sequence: CSVPQGTAGYTF. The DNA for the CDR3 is TGCAGTGTTCCACAGGGGACCGCTGGCTACACCTTC.